These 2 T cell receptor beta chains came from one sample sequenced in a study of identical twins. TCRdb analysed the 5' RACE reads with MiXCR anew, one entry per CDR3 protein. The sample contains roughly 750,000 distinct CDR3 sequences, 20% to 25% of which appear only once. This sample also appeared in a second study, on T cells expressing NK-cell markers.

The sample consisted of PBMCs. The receptors originated from a woman aged 18-35 years in good health.

This clonotype appeared a few times. J is TRBJ2-7 and V is TRBV6-6; 7 nucleotides match TRBD2. The CDR3 consists of 13 residues. Germline V gene sequence: CDR1 MNHNY, CDR2 SVGAGI (reference sequence). Trimming took 2 bases from V and 4 from J; bases not matched to a gene: 2. The CDR3: CASSYPAGYEQYF. Here the CDR3 DNA reads TGTGCCAGCAGTTACCCAGCGGGGTACGAGCAGTACTTC.

This clonotype was recorded many times. This chain uses TRBV5-1 with TRBJ1-1; the match to TRBD1 covers 7 bases. The trim removed 1 base at V and 14 bases at J, leaving 8 bases unmatched. CDR1 is SGHRS and CDR2 is YFSETQ in the germline V gene. The CDR3 extends over 12 amino acids. CDR3 coding DNA: TGCGCCAGCAGCTTGACACCGGACAGGCCGTTCTTT. It is translated as CASSLTPDRPFF.